A single sample is the source of the 32 T cell receptor beta chains below, sequenced in a study of PD-1 blockade in classical Hodgkin lymphoma. Assay used: immunoSEQ multiplex PCR; TCRdb lists only in-frame clones, some missing. This repertoire shows 100,000 or so clones, roughly 90% found once; its top ten account for more than 6.5%. Each patient's relapse followed autologous stem cell transplantation, and brentuximab vedotin exposure varied. This sample comprised peripheral blood mononuclear cells (PBMCs), obtained before the second cycle of nivolumab. These receptors originate from a human donor with classical Hodgkin lymphoma.

This clone appeared once. V gene TRBV28 combines with J gene TRBJ2-5; D is possibly TRBD2 (5 bases). The CDR3 extends over 19 amino acids. Trimming left V 7 bases short and J 2 bases short, with 29 bases between. Germline values: CDR1 MDHEN, CDR2 SYDVKM. The CDR3 DNA reads TGTGCCAGCAATTCGGGGTGGCAGACCCGTCGGCTCACTCAAGAGACCCAGTACTTC. Its translation: CASNSGWQTRRLTQETQYF.

This clone came up many times. The chain couples TRBV19 to TRBJ1-1; D ambiguous. The CDR3 loop spans 15 amino acids. The germline CDR1 and CDR2 sequences are LNHDA and SQIVND (reference sequence). V was shortened by 1 base and J by 11 bases, with 20 bases between the two germline ends. CDR3 DNA: TGTGCCAGTAGTATAGGTCCAGCCCCCCCGAAACCGGCTTTCTTT. Its protein is CASSIGPAPPKPAFF.

V is TRBV28 and J is TRBJ1-3; D gene uncertain. Looked up from germline, CDR1 is MDHEN and CDR2 is SYDVKM. CDR3 length: 14 residues. V lost 3 bases and J 0 bases, leaving 6 bases between the germline ends. DNA for the CDR3: TGTGCCAGCAGTTTTCAACCCTCTGGAAACACCATATATTTT. Encoded protein: CASSFQPSGNTIYF.

This chain links TRBV6-6 with TRBJ1-1; D remains ambiguous. Germline CDR1 MNHNY, CDR2 SVGAGI (reference sequence). With 0 bases removed from V and 1 base from J, the gap between germline ends came to 9 bases. The CDR3 is 15 residues long. The CDR3 spells CASSYSRGENTEAFF. The DNA for the CDR3 is TGTGCCAGCAGTTACTCCAGAGGAGAGAACACTGAAGCTTTCTTT.

The chain has TRBV28 and TRBJ1-2; TRBD1 might be the D (5 bases). The V end was cut by 3 bases, the J end by 5 bases, with 13 bases between. Germline CDR1 MDHEN, CDR2 SYDVKM. The CDR3 contains 14 residues. The CDR3 loop is CASSLPGRVYGYTF. The CDR3 nucleotides read TGTGCCAGCAGTTTGCCAGGGAGGGTATATGGCTACACCTTC.

The CDR3 DNA is TGTGCCAGCAGTGGGGCCGGGCAGGAAGCCAAAAACATTCAGTACTTC. Translation: CASSGAGQEAKNIQYF. The chain is built from TRBV2 and TRBJ2-4; D is ambiguous. Germline CDR1 reads SNHLY; CDR2 reads FYNNEI. CDR3 length: 16 residues. V lost 4 bases and J lost 0, with 13 bases in between. Full variable domain (outside the CDR3, taken from reference TRBV2 and TRBJ2-4): EPEVTQTPSHQVTQMGQEVILRCVPISNHLYFYWYRQILGQKVEFLVSFYNNEISEKSEIFDDQFSVERPDGSNFTLKIRSTKLEDSAMYFCASSGAGQEAKNIQYFGAGTRLSVL.

The CDR3: CSVEPDLQDGNTIYF. Here the CDR3 DNA reads TGCAGCGTTGAGCCAGACCTACAAGATGGAAACACCATATATTTT. J is TRBJ1-3 and V is TRBV29-1; D gene unclear. Trimming cost V 3 bases and J 3 bases, with 15 bases left between them. Germline-derived CDR1 and CDR2 are SQVTM and ANQGSEA. There are 15 residues in the CDR3.

The chain links TRBV19 to TRBJ2-1; TRBD2 agrees at 11 bases. V was pared by 7 bases and J by 6 bases, with 5 bases of the junction left unmatched. Germline V gene data show CDR1 as LNHDA and CDR2 as SQIVND (reference sequence). This CDR3 spans 14 amino acids. Written as DNA, the CDR3 is TGTGCCAGTAATCTAGCGGGGGGAATCAATGAGCAGTTCTTC. Protein: CASNLAGGINEQFF.

The V gene is TRBV5-5, the J gene TRBJ2-3; D gene unclear. The ends were cut back, 5 bases at V and 2 bases at J, with 6 bases in the middle. The CDR3 length is 12 residues. Germline V lookup: CDR1 SGHKS, CDR2 YYEKEE (reference sequence). CDR3 coding DNA: TGTGCCAGCAGTAAGTCCACAGATACGCAGTATTTT. Its protein product is CASSKSTDTQYF.

V gene TRBV5-8 combines with J gene TRBJ2-7; tentative D call: TRBD1 (6 bases). V was clipped by 1 base and J by 0 bases, with 8 bases between them. The germline CDR1 and CDR2 sequences are SGHTS and YDEGEE. The CDR3 runs 14 residues. In DNA form, the CDR3 reads TGTGCCAGCAGCTTGACCAGGGGCTCCTACGAGCAGTACTTC. Its translation: CASSLTRGSYEQYF.

The rearrangement uses TRBV12-2 and TRBJ1-1; the DNA was not used to check the table's D call, TRBD1. TRBV12-2 is labeled a pseudogene. The CDR3 sequence is 17 residues long. CDR3 residues: CASRLALQVGCDTEAFF. The CDR3 DNA reads TGTGCAAGTCGCTTAGCCCTACAGGTGGGGTGCGACACTGAAGCTTTCTTT.

The gene calls are TRBV19 and TRBJ2-7; a weak D match, TRBD2 (6 bases). The CDR3 extends over 13 amino acids. CDR1 and CDR2 from the germline V gene are LNHDA and SQIVND (reference sequence). The V end lost 3 bases, the J end lost 2 bases, and 8 bases lay between the germline ends. The CDR3 DNA follows: TGTGCCAGTAGTATGACGGGGGCCTACGAGCAGTACTTC. Translation: CASSMTGAYEQYF.

This clone was found a few times. The V gene is TRBV28, the J gene TRBJ1-1; maybe TRBD1 (5 bases). Germline assignment: CDR1 MDHEN and CDR2 SYDVKM. V lost 3 bases and J 10 bases, leaving 15 bases between the germline ends. The CDR3 contains 13 residues. In nucleotides, the CDR3 is TGTGCCAGCAGTTTTGGGGGGTCGTATACAGCTTTCTTT. Residues: CASSFGGSYTAFF.

About this clone itself: The conserved closing phenylalanine or tryptophan is absent in this CDR3, likely reflecting a read error. It is unclear where the CDR3 begins or ends on the DNA, so no DNA is shown, and the CDR3 is as TCRdb lists it. Distinct nucleotide sequences in the sample also encode this CDR3. The chain is built from TRBV11-3 and TRBJ2-7; the table calls TRBD2, which could not be checked here. The CDR3 is 13 amino acids long, termini counted. The germline gives CDR1 SGHNT, CDR2 YENEEA. CDR3 loop: CASSLGAASAYPL.

The chain couples TRBV2 to TRBJ2-7, with 9 bases fitting TRBD1. CDR1 and CDR2 from the germline V gene are SNHLY and FYNNEI. The CDR3 consists of 14 residues. The trim removed 6 bases at V and 2 bases at J, leaving 5 bases unmatched. CDR3 in amino acids: CASRRDRDTYEQYF. CDR3 nucleotides: TGTGCCAGCAGGAGGGACAGGGACACCTACGAGCAGTACTTC. Combining the CDR3 with reference TRBV2 and TRBJ2-7 gives the whole variable domain EPEVTQTPSHQVTQMGQEVILRCVPISNHLYFYWYRQILGQKVEFLVSFYNNEISEKSEIFDDQFSVERPDGSNFTLKIRSTKLEDSAMYFCASRRDRDTYEQYFGPGTRLTVT.

CDR3 sequence (DNA): TGTGCCTGGAGTGAAGGACTAACTAATGAAAAACTGTTTTTT. Its protein product is CAWSEGLTNEKLFF. The chain combines TRBV30 with TRBJ1-4; unclear D gene. Trimming pared 1 base from V and 1 base from J, leaving 7 bases between. This CDR3 is built from 14 residues. CDR1 is GTSNPN and CDR2 is SVGIG in the germline V gene (reference sequence).

The chain uses TRBV2 and TRBJ2-7; 8 nucleotides align to TRBD1. This CDR3 has 13 amino acids. Germline V gene sequence: CDR1 SNHLY, CDR2 FYNNEI. After removal of 4 bases from V and 5 bases from J, the junction contained 4 bases not matched to a gene. The CDR3 region is CASSGTGTHEQYF. The CDR3 nucleotides are TGTGCCAGCAGTGGGACAGGGACCCACGAGCAGTACTTC. Supplemented by reference TRBV2 and TRBJ2-7, the full variable domain reads EPEVTQTPSHQVTQMGQEVILRCVPISNHLYFYWYRQILGQKVEFLVSFYNNEISEKSEIFDDQFSVERPDGSNFTLKIRSTKLEDSAMYFCASSGTGTHEQYFGPGTRLTVT.

The V call is TRBV5-1, the J call TRBJ2-6; D remains unclear. The CDR3 contains 16 residues. CDR1 and CDR2 from the germline V gene are SGHRS and YFSETQ. V was cut by 2 bases and J by 0 bases, with 9 bases left in between. The CDR3 is CASSLPLSSGANVLTF. CDR3 bases: TGCGCCAGCAGCTTACCTCTGAGCTCTGGGGCCAACGTCCTGACTTTC.

Here the CDR3 DNA reads TGTGCCAGCAGCCCTAAACCGAGGGTGCAGGGAGAGACCCAGTACTTC. It yields the protein CASSPKPRVQGETQYF. The rearrangement joins TRBV14 to TRBJ2-5, with D perhaps TRBD1 or TRBD2 (5 bases each). Trimming removed 4 bases from V and 4 bases from J, with 19 bases in between. Germline assignment: CDR1 SGHDN and CDR2 FVKESK. The CDR3 spans 16 residues.

The rearrangement links TRBV27 to TRBJ2-7; D call uncertain. The V and J ends lost 1 base and 1 base respectively, with 8 bases between them. The CDR3 loop spans 14 amino acids. Germline CDR1 and CDR2: MNHEY and SMNVEV (reference sequence). The CDR3 loop is CASSLYRDSYEQYF. The DNA of the CDR3 is TGTGCCAGCAGTTTATATAGGGATTCCTACGAGCAGTACTTC.

The J gene is TRBJ2-7, the V gene TRBV6-1, with D perhaps TRBD1 (6 bases). Germline values: CDR1 MNHNS, CDR2 SASEGT. V was pared by 3 bases and J by 5 bases, with 17 bases between. This CDR3 comprises 15 residues. The CDR3 nucleotides are TGTGCCAGCAGTGACCCCGCCTGGACAGCTCACGAGCAGTACTTC. This gives the protein CASSDPAWTAHEQYF.

This chain connects TRBV4-3 to TRBJ2-3, with 12 positions matching TRBD2. Per the germline V gene, CDR1 is LGHNA and CDR2 is YSLEER. The CDR3 has 17 amino acids. V was pared by 0 bases and J by 7 bases, with 8 bases of the junction left unmatched. CDR3 in amino acids: CASSQDPSSGGVNTQYF. The CDR3 region has the DNA TGCGCCAGCAGCCAAGACCCCTCTAGCGGGGGGGTGAATACGCAGTATTTT.

The chain has TRBV7-8 and TRBJ1-2; D remains unclear. V lost 2 bases to trimming and J lost 8 bases, with 12 bases between them. CDR1 and CDR2 (germline): SGHVS, FQNEAQ. CDR3 length: 13 amino acids. The CDR3 nucleotides are TGTGCCAGCAGCTTAATGGTTCCGGGGGGCTACACCTTC. Translating it yields CASSLMVPGGYTF.

The chain recombines TRBV18 with TRBJ1-3, with D tentatively TRBD1 (5 bases). CDR3 length equals 17 residues. V lost 0 bases and J 0 bases, leaving 12 bases between the germline ends. Germline V lookup: CDR1 KGHSH, CDR2 LQKENI. Here the CDR3 reads CASSPPVGGVSGNTIYF. CDR3 DNA sequence: TGTGCCAGCTCACCACCTGTAGGAGGGGTCTCTGGAAACACCATATATTTT.

This sequence joins TRBV28 and TRBJ2-1, with D tentatively TRBD2 (6 bases). CDR3 length: 11 amino acids. V dropped 10 bases and J dropped 4 bases, with 8 bases sitting between them. CDR1 and CDR2 (germline): MDHEN, SYDVKM. CDR3 sequence reads: CAMGLYNEQFF. DNA of the CDR3: TGTGCCATGGGACTGTACAATGAGCAGTTCTTC.

This chain uses TRBV2 with TRBJ1-1; 7 bases agree with TRBD1. Unmatched junction bases numbered 4, after V lost 9 bases and J lost 0 bases. CDR3 length equals 13 residues. CDR1 is SNHLY and CDR2 is FYNNEI in the germline V gene. The chain's CDR3 is CARTDRMNTEAFF. Here the CDR3 DNA reads TGTGCCAGGACGGACAGGATGAACACTGAAGCTTTCTTT.

J is TRBJ2-5 and V is TRBV10-2; D unclear. The V gene's germline CDR1 is WSHSY and CDR2 SAAADI. V dropped 0 bases and J dropped 1 base, with 6 bases sitting between them. The CDR3 has 14 amino acids. CDR3 in DNA: TGCGCCAGCAGTGAGTCAGGCAGCCAAGAGACCCAGTACTTC. Its translation is CASSESGSQETQYF.

This clone was seen just once. The CDR3 DNA sequence: TGTGCCAGCAGCCAATCGGCCAGGAACTATGGCTACACCTTC. It specifies CASSQSARNYGYTF. V usage is TRBV16 and J usage is TRBJ1-2, with D hard to call. The V end lost 0 bases, the J end lost 2 bases, and 7 bases lay between the germline ends. Per the germline V gene, CDR1 is KGHSY and CDR2 is FQNENV. The CDR3 runs to 14 residues. The complete variable domain, with remaining parts taken from reference TRBV16 and TRBJ1-2, reads GEEVAQTPKHLVRGEGQKAKLYCAPIKGHSYVFWYQQVLKNEFKFLISFQNENVFDETGMPKERFSAKCLPNSPCSLEIQATKLEDSAVYFCASSQSARNYGYTFGSGTRLTVV.

The genes are TRBV28 and TRBJ2-4, with TRBD2 as a possible D gene (6 bases). The CDR3 loop spans 13 amino acids. V shed 11 bases and J shed 0 bases, with 11 bases lying between them. Germline V CDR1 and CDR2: MDHEN, SYDVKM. The CDR3 here is CAGGGIAKNIQYF. The CDR3 DNA follows: TGTGCCGGGGGAGGAATAGCCAAAAACATTCAGTACTTC.

This clone showed up just a few times. The chain employs TRBV30 and TRBJ1-5, with D tentatively TRBD1 (6 bases). With 4 bases removed from V and 5 bases from J, the gap between germline ends came to 12 bases. The CDR3 loop spans 13 amino acids. Per germline, CDR1 GTSNPN and CDR2 SVGIG (reference sequence). CDR3 in amino acids: CAWTPGAYQPQHF. The CDR3 DNA reads TGTGCCTGGACCCCAGGGGCCTATCAGCCCCAGCATTTT.

The genes are TRBV6-1 and TRBJ1-1; TRBD1 is a possible D gene (5 bases). The CDR3 runs 13 residues. CDR1 and CDR2 from the germline V gene are MNHNS and SASEGT. V was trimmed by 6 bases and J by 4 bases, leaving 12 bases between them. CDR3 region: CASRQVEVTEAFF. The DNA for the CDR3 is TGTGCCAGCAGACAGGTTGAGGTCACTGAAGCTTTCTTT.

The chain has TRBV25-1 and TRBJ1-1; a weak D match, TRBD1 (6 bases). Germline V gene sequence: CDR1 MGHDK, CDR2 SYGVNS. Trimming pared 3 bases from V and 8 bases from J, leaving 13 bases between. CDR3 length: 13 amino acids. CDR3 sequence reads: CASSELGAVEAFF. In DNA form, the CDR3 reads TGTGCCAGCAGTGAGTTGGGGGCCGTCGAAGCTTTCTTT.